This T cell receptor beta chain stems from a study of blood T cells in healthy people across ages. Looked up from germline, CDR1 is MNHNY and CDR2 is SVGAGI (reference sequence). Trimming removed 4 bases from V and 5 bases from J; junction bases left unmatched: 7. The CDR3 totals 14 residues. Combining a sample-barcoded 5' primer with a J-beta primer mix, a second PCR ran for roughly 6 to 12 cycles. Each CDR3 protein gets one entry after TCRdb re-called the 5' RACE reads with MiXCR. The repertoire holds 1.5 million to 2 million distinct CDR3 sequences, around 48% seen once, with over 2% in the top ten. Peripheral blood was drawn, about 10 milliliters per donor.

The sequence was obtained from a woman in her thirties or forties in good health. The sample comprised blood. The gene calls are TRBV6-6 and TRBJ2-7, with 8 bases matching TRBD2. CDR3 loop: CASSLERGSNEQYF. CDR3 DNA sequence: TGTGCCAGCAGTTTAGAGCGGGGGAGCAACGAGCAGTACTTC.